Many counts were recorded for the clone carrying this T cell receptor (beta chain). The CDR3 runs 13 residues. Per germline, CDR1 SGHRS and CDR2 YFSETQ. V dropped 6 bases and J dropped 7; count of bases not matched to a gene: 6. TCRdb reprocessed the RT-PCR reads via MiXCR and lists one record per CDR3 protein. The data contain about 700,000 distinct CDR3 sequences, about 14% of them singletons. The sample taken for sequencing was memory CD4+ T cells from blood. This receptor was taken from a female donor in good health, serving as a healthy control. The rearrangement links TRBV5-1 to TRBJ1-1; 10 bases are a match to TRBD1. In DNA form, the CDR3 reads TGCGCCAGCAAAGGGGACAGGGGAGTTGAAGCTTTCTTT. Amino acid sequence: CASKGDRGVEAFF.